A selection of T cell receptor beta chains follows, all from one sample in a study of vaccination and CD4 T cells after COVID-19. Each CDR3 protein gets one entry after TCRdb re-called the PCR reads with MiXCR. This repertoire shows some 18,000 distinct CDR3 sequences, 45% to 65% found once; its top ten account for more than 8.5%. Their antigens are not known. The starting material was CD4+ T cells from blood, cultured in vitro, obtained before SARS-CoV-2 vaccination. The receptor set was obtained from a human donor who had recovered from COVID-19. The CDR3 runs from the conserved cysteine through the conserved F or W. A D gene is named only where the DNA matches it firmly. The size of a clone is reported for some rows only, either as once, few or many, or as a class for expanded clones.

V gene,clone size,D gene,J gene,CDR3 protein,CDR3 DNA
TRBV30,.,.,TRBJ1-2,CAWSPTVTQGYTF,TGTGCCTGGAGTCCGACAGTGACCCAAGGCTACACCTTC
TRBV20-1,few,TRBD1,TRBJ1-5,CSGTGKSNQPQHF,TGCAGTGGGACAGGGAAGAGCAATCAGCCCCAGCATTTT
TRBV20-1,few,.,TRBJ1-4,CSARRTVNEKLFF,TGCAGTGCTAGGCGGACAGTCAATGAAAAACTGTTTTTT
TRBV5-1,.,.,TRBJ2-3,CASSSSGTTDTQYF,TGCGCCAGCAGCTCATCCGGGACCACAGATACGCAGTATTTT
TRBV7-2,few,.,TRBJ2-5,CASSLRTVTYQETQYF,TGTGCCAGCAGCCTTCGGACAGTAACCTACCAAGAGACCCAGTACTTC
TRBV28,.,TRBD2,TRBJ2-3,CASSSQGSGITDTQYF,TGTGCCAGCAGTTCCCAGGGTAGCGGGATAACAGATACGCAGTATTTT
TRBV20-1,.,.,TRBJ2-7,CSATGRSYEQYF,TGCAGTGCGACAGGGAGGTCCTACGAGCAGTACTTC
TRBV4-1,.,TRBD1,TRBJ2-3,CASSLLTGADTQYF,TGCGCCAGCAGCCTACTAACAGGGGCAGATACGCAGTATTTT
TRBV20-1,few,.,TRBJ1-5,CSASGMEGRGNQPQHF,TGCAGTGCTAGCGGTATGGAGGGCAGGGGAAATCAGCCCCAGCATTTT
TRBV6-2/TRBV6-3,.,TRBD2,TRBJ2-3,CASSYRRESIDTQYF,TGTGCCAGCAGTTACCGGCGGGAGTCGATAGATACGCAGTATTTT
TRBV20-1,.,.,TRBJ1-2,CSASPGDYGYTF,TGCAGTGCTAGCCCAGGGGACTATGGCTACACCTTC
TRBV5-1,once,.,TRBJ2-7,CASRDLDEQYF,TGCGCCAGCAGGGACTTGGACGAGCAGTACTTC
TRBV6-1,few,TRBD1,TRBJ1-5,CATQGQGNQPQHF,TGTGCCACCCAGGGACAGGGCAATCAGCCCCAGCATTTT
TRBV18,.,.,TRBJ2-3,CASSPVMAGSTDTQYF,TGTGCCAGCTCACCAGTTATGGCAGGGTCGACAGATACGCAGTATTTT
TRBV7-2,.,.,TRBJ1-1,CASSLQGEGTEAFF,TGTGCCAGCAGCTTGCAGGGAGAGGGCACTGAAGCTTTCTTT
TRBV20-1,.,TRBD2,TRBJ2-3,CSAGLAGPTDTQYF,TGCAGTGCGGGATTAGCGGGTCCCACAGATACGCAGTATTTT
TRBV2,once,TRBD2,TRBJ2-1,CASSGIAGADNEQFF,TGTGCCAGCAGTGGAATAGCGGGAGCCGACAATGAGCAGTTCTTC
TRBV19,.,TRBD2,TRBJ2-7,CASSIYGLAYEQYF,TGTGCCAGTAGTATATACGGACTAGCGTACGAGCAGTACTTC
TRBV7-9,few,.,TRBJ2-3,CASSPSGSTDTQYF,TGTGCCAGCAGCCCCAGCGGGAGCACAGATACGCAGTATTTT
TRBV20-1,few,.,TRBJ2-6,CSALQGAYLSGANVLTF,TGCAGTGCCCTCCAAGGGGCTTATCTTTCTGGGGCCAACGTCCTGACTTTC
TRBV7-9,.,.,TRBJ1-5,CASSFRNQPQHF,TGTGCCAGCAGCTTCCGCAATCAGCCCCAGCATTTT
TRBV7-2,.,.,TRBJ1-3,CASAKGNTIYF,TGTGCCAGCGCTAAGGGAAACACCATATATTTT
TRBV6-1,few,.,TRBJ1-3,CASSVGGSGNTIYF,TGTGCCAGCAGTGTTGGGGGCTCTGGAAACACCATATATTTT
TRBV6-1,few,.,TRBJ1-3,CASSEYRSASGNTIYF,TGTGCCAGCAGTGAATACCGATCCGCCTCTGGAAACACCATATATTTT